Listed below are T cell receptor beta chains from one sample, sequenced in a study of OX40 agonist ivuxolimab in advanced cancers. The table came from immunoSEQ multiplex PCR; TCRdb's copy has only in-frame clones and leaves some out. The data hold 100,000 to 130,000 clones, with 75% to 95% observed a single time. The sample in question was CD4+ or CD8+ T cells sorted from blood, obtained in a trial of the OX40 agonist ivuxolimab. Every receptor here comes from an adult with an advanced solid tumor such as melanoma, head and neck, liver or kidney cancer. Each CDR3 is given with its conserved first and last residue. D genes are given only for firm matches. Not all rows give a size; the values are once, few, many and, for expanded clones, a class.

clone_size	d_call	v_call	cdr3_length	j_call	cdr3_nt	cdr3_aa
.	.	TRBV11-3	13	TRBJ1-1	TGTGCCAGCAGCCCAAGTGCGGGCACTGAAGCTTTCTTT	CASSPSAGTEAFF
once	TRBD1	TRBV10-2	14	TRBJ1-1	TGCGCCAGCAGTGTGACAGGGTTAAACACTGAAGCTTTCTTT	CASSVTGLNTEAFF
.	.	TRBV6-5	13	TRBJ1-1	TGTGCCAGCAGCCTGGTTGAGAACACTGAAGCTTTCTTT	CASSLVENTEAFF
.	TRBD2	TRBV7-2	15	TRBJ2-3	TGTGCCAGCAGCTTGAGACTAGCGGCCCCAGATACGCAGTATTTT	CASSLRLAAPDTQYF
once	TRBD1	TRBV2	13	TRBJ1-1	TGTGCCAGCATGGGGACAGGGGGGACTGAAGCTTTCTTT	CASMGTGGTEAFF
.	.	TRBV5-1	14	TRBJ1-1	TGCGCCAGCAGCTCACTGACGAGGGGGGCTGAAGCTTTCTTT	CASSSLTRGAEAFF
once	.	TRBV13	17	TRBJ1-3	TGTGCCAGCAGCGCGGAGGATGGGGCAGGGGCTGGAAACACCATATATTTT	CASSAEDGAGAGNTIYF
.	.	TRBV6-5	11	TRBJ1-3	TGTGCCAGCAGCAAAGGAAACACCATATATTTT	CASSKGNTIYF
.	.	TRBV2	15	TRBJ2-1	TGTGCCAGCAGACAGAGGGGGGCGAGTTACAATGAGCAGTTCTTC	CASRQRGASYNEQFF
.	.	TRBV7-9	13	TRBJ2-5	TGTGCCAGCAGCTCCAGGGTACAAGAGACCCAGTACTTC	CASSSRVQETQYF
.	.	TRBV18	14	TRBJ2-3	TGTGCCAGCTCACCATCGCAGGGATCGGATACGCAGTATTTT	CASSPSQGSDTQYF
.	.	TRBV30	15	TRBJ2-7	TGTGCCTGGGCCGCCGGAGGGGGGCGCGTGTACGAGCAGTACTTC	CAWAAGGGRVYEQYF
.	.	TRBV19	15	TRBJ2-7	TGTGCCAGTTGGTCGGGGGACAGCAACTCCTACGAGCAGTACTTC	CASWSGDSNSYEQYF
.	TRBD2	TRBV7-9	17	TRBJ2-5	TGTGCCAGCAGCTTAGGGCTTTTAGCGGGAGGACAAGAGACCCAGTACTTC	CASSLGLLAGGQETQYF
once	.	TRBV6-5	13	TRBJ2-7	TGTGCCAGCAGTTACGCGGTAGTCTACGAGCAGTACTTC	CASSYAVVYEQYF
.	.	TRBV11-2	15	TRBJ2-3	TGTGCCAGCAGCATTAGCGGAGCTAGCACAGATACGCAGTATTTT	CASSISGASTDTQYF
few	.	TRBV10-3	12	TRBJ1-2	TGTGCCATCAGGCCAGGGAACTATGGCTACACCTTC	CAIRPGNYGYTF
.	.	TRBV9	13	TRBJ1-1	TGTGCCAGCAGCGTAGACAGGAACACTGAAGCTTTCTTT	CASSVDRNTEAFF
.	TRBD1	TRBV9	16	TRBJ2-2	TGTGCCAGCAGCGTTACCGGGACAGGGTACGCCGGGGAGCTGTTTTTT	CASSVTGTGYAGELFF
.	.	TRBV18	13	TRBJ2-5	TGTGCCAGCTCACCACCGGGAGTAGAGACCCAGTACTTC	CASSPPGVETQYF
.	.	TRBV30	13	TRBJ2-7	TGTGCCTGGGCCCCAACCCTCTCCTACGAGCAGTACTTC	CAWAPTLSYEQYF
.	.	TRBV11-2	14	TRBJ1-2	TGTGCCAGCAGCTTTTCGAGGACTCTCCCTGGCTACACCTTC	CASSFSRTLPGYTF
.	TRBD1	TRBV9	15	TRBJ1-6	TGTGCCAGCAGCGTAGCGGGGACAGGGAGGTCACCCCTCCACTTT	CASSVAGTGRSPLHF
.	.	TRBV19	14	TRBJ1-2	TGTGCCAGTAGCCATCTGGACAGACTCTATGGCTACACCTTC	CASSHLDRLYGYTF
few	.	TRBV5-4	14	TRBJ2-1	TGTGCCAGCAGCGAAGAGCTAGAATACAATGAGCAGTTCTTC	CASSEELEYNEQFF
.	.	TRBV5-6	16	TRBJ2-5	TGTGCCAGCAGCTTGGTAGGTGGACTTGAGGTGGAGACCCAGTACTTC	CASSLVGGLEVETQYF
.	TRBD2	TRBV18	15	TRBJ2-5	TGTGCCAGCTCACCACGGGGCGGGGGAGAAGAGACCCAGTACTTC	CASSPRGGGEETQYF
.	.	TRBV5-1	14	TRBJ2-7	TGCGCCAGCAGCTTGGGTGACGGGAGAAACGAGCAGTACTTC	CASSLGDGRNEQYF
.	.	TRBV6-5	14	TRBJ1-2	TGTGCCAGCAGTGATATTGGGGGACGCTATGGCTACACCTTC	CASSDIGGRYGYTF
.	.	TRBV7-3	17	TRBJ2-2	TGTGCCAGCAGCCCACAAAGGGCGACGGATTCCACCGGGGAGCTGTTTTTT	CASSPQRATDSTGELFF
once	.	TRBV7-9	16	TRBJ1-1	TGTGCCAGCATCCTTGGGCAGGGGCTCATGAACACTGAAGCTTTCTTT	CASILGQGLMNTEAFF
once	TRBD1	TRBV2	15	TRBJ1-1	TGTGCCAGCATTATCAGGGGGTCGACGGGCACTGAAGCTTTCTTT	CASIIRGSTGTEAFF
.	.	TRBV7-9	14	TRBJ2-5	TGTGCCAGCAGCTTAGGACTTGAGCGGGAGACCCAGTACTTC	CASSLGLERETQYF